Listed below are T cell receptor beta chains from one sample, sequenced in a study of Graves' ophthalmopathy and Graves' hyperthyroidism. In TCRdb, the multiplex PCR reads were re-called with MiXCR into one record per CDR3 protein. There are approximately 540,000 distinct CDR3 sequences in the sample; less than 45% occur only once, and 4% to 5% lies in the top ten. Sequencing was done on a sample of peripheral blood or thyroid tissue (not recorded which). These receptors were collected from an adult man with Graves' hyperthyroidism. Both conserved end residues are part of each CDR3. Fields, in order: J gene, V gene, D gene, clone size, CDR3 DNA, CDR3 protein. The D gene is left open where the match is weak. Expanded clones are given a class, and other clones once, few, many or no size at all.

>TRBJ1-2|TRBV5-1|TRBD1|NA
TGCGCCAGCAGCTACGGGGACAGCCCCCCTACGAGCTACACCTTC
CASSYGDSPPTSYTF
>TRBJ2-7|TRBV20-1|TRBD1|NA
TGCAGTGCTAGGCTGTACAGGGGGCTCACAGATACGCAGTACTTC
CSARLYRGLTDTQYF
>TRBJ2-7|TRBV5-1|TRBD2|NA
TGCGCCAGCAGAACCGTCGGGGGGGGAACCTACGAGCAGTACTTC
CASRTVGGGTYEQYF
>TRBJ2-5|TRBV7-7|NA|NA
TGTGCTAGCGGCTCCGAACAGGCGGGGGAGACCCAGTACTTC
CASGSEQAGETQYF
>TRBJ2-1|TRBV2|TRBD2|NA
TGTGCCAGCAGTCCCGGGACTAGCGTCCACAATGAGCAGTTCTTC
CASSPGTSVHNEQFF
>TRBJ2-3|TRBV20-1|NA|NA
TGCAGTGCCCAGGTTAACACAGATACGCAGTATTTT
CSAQVNTDTQYF
>TRBJ2-7|TRBV7-8|NA|few
TGTGCCAGCAGCTTAGAAAGGAGAACAGGGAACGAGCAGTACTTC
CASSLERRTGNEQYF
>TRBJ2-7|TRBV29-1|NA|many
TGCAGCGTTGAAGGGGGGCAGGGCTACGAGCAGTACTTC
CSVEGGQGYEQYF
>TRBJ2-3|TRBV10-2|NA|NA
TGCGCCAGCAGTGAGTCGGGCGGTTCAGATACGCAGTATTTT
CASSESGGSDTQYF
>TRBJ1-5|TRBV2|NA|few
TGTGCCAGCGTAGCCACGGGTAATCAGCCCCAGCATTTT
CASVATGNQPQHF
>TRBJ2-5|TRBV20-1|NA|many
TGCAGTGCTAGGGGGTGGGAGCCGGGGGAGACCCAGTACTTC
CSARGWEPGETQYF
>TRBJ1-4|TRBV20-1|NA|many
TGCAGTGCCGTCACACAGGGTCCCGCGGGAGAAAAACTGTTTTTT
CSAVTQGPAGEKLFF
>TRBJ1-1|TRBV6-5|TRBD1|many
TGTGCCAGCATAGGGGACAGGGTCTGGGGTGAAGCTTTCTTT
CASIGDRVWGEAFF
>TRBJ2-7|TRBV29-1|TRBD2|NA
TGCAGCGTAACTAGCGGGAGTTCCTACGAGCAGTACTTC
CSVTSGSSYEQYF
>TRBJ2-2|TRBV7-3|TRBD1|NA
TGTGCCAGCAGCTTAACGCGGGACAGGGCGAGAGACACCGGGGAGCTGTTTTTT
CASSLTRDRARDTGELFF
>TRBJ2-3|TRBV7-9|NA|NA
TGTGCCAGCAGCCAAGGATGGGCCATTAGGGAGCACACAGATACGCAGTATTTT
CASSQGWAIREHTDTQYF